These T cell receptor beta chains were read from a single sample in a study of cytomegalovirus exposure and HLA in healthy donors. Sequencing used immunoSEQ multiplex PCR; TCRdb keeps in-frame clones, though not all of them. The sample lists under 200,000 clones, roughly 75% occurring once. The sequenced material came from PBMCs. Source of these receptors: a woman in her forties or fifties in good health and CMV-seropositive. CDR3s include the opening cysteine and the closing phenylalanine or tryptophan. Fields, in order: clone size, V gene, D gene, J gene, CDR3 DNA, CDR3 protein. D genes are given only for firm matches. Size is stated for part of the rows, as once, few or many counts, or as a class when the clone is expanded.

few	TRBV15	NA	TRBJ1-4	TGTGCCACCAGCGGTTTGCGAGGGCCCAGGGAAAAACTGTTTTTT	CATSGLRGPREKLFF
NA	TRBV5-8	NA	TRBJ1-2	TGTGCCAGCAGCTCCAGAACAGGATTGGGAAATGGCTACACCTTC	CASSSRTGLGNGYTF
NA	TRBV28	NA	TRBJ2-6	TGTGCCAGCAGTATACACTCTGGGGCCAACGTCCTGACTTTC	CASSIHSGANVLTF
NA	TRBV6-1	NA	TRBJ1-6	TGTGCCAGCAGTGAATTTCGACACCAAAATTCACCCCTCCACTTT	CASSEFRHQNSPLHF
NA	TRBV28	TRBD1	TRBJ2-6	TGTGCCAGCAGTTTACCCACAGGGGCCGGGGCCAACGTCCTGACTTTC	CASSLPTGAGANVLTF
NA	TRBV5-8	NA	TRBJ2-5	TGTGCCAGCAGGCGCCTGACAGGTCCCCAGTACTTC	CASRRLTGPQYF
NA	TRBV28	TRBD2	TRBJ2-1	TGTGCCAGCAGTTTCGCGGGAGGGCCTTGGAATGAGCAGTTCTTC	CASSFAGGPWNEQFF
NA	TRBV5-1	NA	TRBJ1-4	TGCGCCAGCAGCCCCTGGACAACAACTAATGAAAAACTGTTTTTT	CASSPWTTTNEKLFF
NA	TRBV5-6	NA	TRBJ1-2	TGTGCCAGCAGCTACGACACACGCTACACCTTC	CASSYDTRYTF
once	TRBV18	TRBD1	TRBJ1-6	TGTGCCAGCTCACAAGGACAGGGCCCAATTCGATCCCTCCACTTT	CASSQGQGPIRSLHF
few	TRBV7-6	TRBD1	TRBJ1-1	TGTGCCAGCAGCTTTTCCTCGGGACAGGGGGCGGAAGCTTTCTTT	CASSFSSGQGAEAFF
NA	TRBV14	TRBD1	TRBJ2-1	TGTGCCAGCAGCCCTGGACAGGCCAGCACGGATGAGCAGTTCTTC	CASSPGQASTDEQFF
few	TRBV18	TRBD1	TRBJ1-1	TGTGCCAGCTCACCAGGGGACAGGGAGGCTTTCTTT	CASSPGDREAFF
NA	TRBV30	NA	TRBJ1-5	TGTGCCTGGTCCAGGGGACCCAATCAGCCCCAGCATTTT	CAWSRGPNQPQHF
NA	TRBV7-8	TRBD2	TRBJ2-2	TGTGCCAGCAGCTTAGTTGGCCTAGCGGGGCGCCACACCGGGGAGCTGTTTTTT	CASSLVGLAGRHTGELFF
NA	TRBV20-1	TRBD1	TRBJ1-1	TGCAGTGCTAGCCGACAGGGGCCAGCTTTCTTT	CSASRQGPAFF
once	TRBV15	NA	TRBJ1-2	TGTGCCACCAGCAGAGGTAGATCTGGCTACACCTTC	CATSRGRSGYTF
NA	TRBV5-6	NA	TRBJ1-2	TGTGCCAGCAGCTTTGGGCAGGAGGATCATGGCTACACCTTC	CASSFGQEDHGYTF
NA	TRBV7-2	TRBD1	TRBJ2-5	TGTGCCAGCAGCTACGCCGGGACAGGTGAAGAGACCCAGTACTTC	CASSYAGTGEETQYF
NA	TRBV5-1	TRBD1	TRBJ1-3	TGCGCCAGCAGCTCTCAGACAGGGTCAGGAAACACCATATATTTT	CASSSQTGSGNTIYF
NA	TRBV27	NA	TRBJ2-2	TGTGCCAGCAGTCCGACTCAAATACTCACCGGGGAGCTGTTTTTT	CASSPTQILTGELFF
NA	TRBV5-1	TRBD1	TRBJ1-1	TGCGCCAGCAGCACCCTTACAGGGGAAGCTGAAGCTTTCTTT	CASSTLTGEAEAFF
NA	TRBV7-3	TRBD2	TRBJ2-5	TGTGCCAGCAGCTTACGGTCCCTAAGCGGGAGAGAACAAGAGACCCAGTACTTC	CASSLRSLSGREQETQYF
NA	TRBV9	NA	TRBJ2-1	TGTGCCAGCAGCCCCACAGGCGGAGTTTCGAACAATGAGCAGTTCTTC	CASSPTGGVSNNEQFF
NA	TRBV7-2	NA	TRBJ2-5	TGTGCCAGCAGCTTAGTAAGTAGCGGACAAGAGACCCAGTACTTC	CASSLVSSGQETQYF
NA	TRBV7-9	NA	TRBJ2-5	TGTGCCAGCAGCTTATCTTTACAGTCCCAAGAGACCCAGTACTTC	CASSLSLQSQETQYF
once	TRBV27	NA	TRBJ1-5	TGTGCCAGCAGTTTACGGCAGGGCTATCAGCCCCAGCATTTT	CASSLRQGYQPQHF
NA	TRBV28	TRBD1	TRBJ1-1	TGTGCCAGCAGTCACAGGGGGCGGGAAGCTTTCTTT	CASSHRGREAFF
NA	TRBV11-3	NA	TRBJ2-5	TGTGCCAGCAGCTCACGTGGTGCGGAGACCCAGTACTTC	CASSSRGAETQYF
NA	TRBV7-6	NA	TRBJ2-1	TGTGCCAGCAGCTTAGCGCTAAGAGGTGGGGAGCAGTTCTTC	CASSLALRGGEQFF
NA	TRBV10-1	TRBD2	TRBJ2-7	TGCGCCAGCAGCGCGGGAACTAGCGGAACCTACGAGCAGTACTTC	CASSAGTSGTYEQYF
NA	TRBV19	NA	TRBJ2-1	TGTGCCAGTAGTATAGGACAGCCTGGATACAATGAGCAGTTCTTC	CASSIGQPGYNEQFF
NA	TRBV7-2	TRBD1	TRBJ2-7	TGTGCCAGCAGCTTCGACAGGGCGCGCTACGAGCAGTACTTC	CASSFDRARYEQYF
NA	TRBV28	TRBD1	TRBJ2-7	TGTGCCAGCAGTTTATATGGACAGGGGGCCTCCTACGAGCAGTACTTC	CASSLYGQGASYEQYF
once	TRBV6-5	NA	TRBJ1-5	TGTGCCAGCAGTTACCACCGGGCCAGGGATAATCAGCCCCAGCATTTT	CASSYHRARDNQPQHF
NA	TRBV29-1	NA	TRBJ2-3	TGCAGCGCCCTGATCGCGGGGACAGAGAGCACAGATACGCAGTATTTT	CSALIAGTESTDTQYF
once	TRBV27	NA	TRBJ2-1	TGTGCCAGCAGTCTCAAAGCGGGTGAGCAGTTCTTC	CASSLKAGEQFF
NA	TRBV7-3	NA	TRBJ2-3	TGTGCCAGCAGCTTAAATTCGGTTAGCACAGATACGCAGTATTTT	CASSLNSVSTDTQYF
NA	TRBV9	TRBD1	TRBJ1-1	TGTGCCAGCAGCCCGCGGGACAGGGGGATAGGCACTGAAGCTTTCTTT	CASSPRDRGIGTEAFF
NA	TRBV5-1	NA	TRBJ2-2	TGCGCCACCTCCCGGGTCCGCGGCGGGGAGCTGTTTTTT	CATSRVRGGELFF
NA	TRBV28	NA	TRBJ1-2	TGTGCCTGGGCGGACAGCTCTAACTATGGCTACACCTTC	CAWADSSNYGYTF
NA	TRBV4-1	NA	TRBJ2-1	TGCGCCAGCAGCCAAGTTCAGTCAAGCTCCTACAATGAGCAGTTCTTC	CASSQVQSSSYNEQFF
NA	TRBV29-1	NA	TRBJ2-2	TGCAGCGTTGACCAGGGGTTGGGGGCCGGGGAGCTGTTTTTT	CSVDQGLGAGELFF